Following are 31 T cell receptor beta chains from one sample sequenced in a study of CD8+CD57+ T cells in acquired aplastic anemia. Genomic DNA acted as the template from which TCR beta VDJ combination and CDR3 sequence profiling were carried out. TCRdb re-called the reads through MiXCR, storing one row per CDR3 protein. The data contain more than 100,000 distinct CDR3 sequences, around two fifths of them singletons. The specimen was sorted CD4+, CD8+, or CD8+CD57+ T cells (not recorded which) from PBMCs. The receptors originated from a human donor in good health, serving as a control.

This chain links TRBV19 with TRBJ1-4; tentatively, D is TRBD1 (6 bases). The length of the CDR3 is 11 residues. From germline, CDR1 is LNHDA and CDR2 SQIVND (reference sequence). Trimming removed 7 bases at V and 8 bases at J, with 8 bases between. As DNA, the CDR3 is TGTGCCAGTAAAGACAGGGAAAAACTGTTTTTT. Protein product: CASKDREKLFF.

This clonotype was seen at least ten times. The rearrangement joins TRBV5-1 to TRBJ2-3, with D possibly matching TRBD1 (6 bases). Germline V gene data show CDR1 as SGHRS and CDR2 as YFSETQ. The CDR3 has 14 amino acids. The ends were cut back, 4 bases at V and 1 base at J, with 10 bases in the middle. CDR3 in amino acids: CASSQDSRTDTQYF. The CDR3 region has the DNA TGCGCCAGCAGCCAGGACAGTCGCACAGATACGCAGTATTTT.

This clonotype appeared many times. The chain couples TRBV5-4 to TRBJ2-7; 10 bases match TRBD2. The V segment lost 3 bases and the J segment 3 bases; nucleotides outside the gene matches: 0. This CDR3 region has 13 residues. The germline V gene has CDR1 SGHNT and CDR2 YYREEE (reference sequence). The CDR3 DNA reads TGTGCCAGCAGCTCTAGCGGGGGCTACGAGCAGTACTTC. It yields the protein CASSSSGGYEQYF.

The sample holds many counts of this clonotype. V usage is TRBV5-1 and J usage is TRBJ1-2; tentative D call: TRBD1 (5 bases). The CDR3 sequence is 13 residues long. Germline loops: CDR1 SGHRS, CDR2 YFSETQ. Trimming pared 9 bases from V and 2 bases from J, leaving 14 bases between. For the CDR3, the DNA is TGCGCCACTTCGCGGGGGAACAACTATGGCTACACCTTC. It is translated as CATSRGNNYGYTF.

This clonotype was recorded a few times. The CDR3 sequence: CAIRKQGNYNSPLHF. CDR3 in DNA: TGTGCCATCAGGAAACAGGGGAACTATAATTCACCCCTCCACTTT. The chain employs TRBV10-3 and TRBJ1-6; 7 bases align to TRBD1. In germline, CDR1 is ENHRY, CDR2 SYGVKD. Losses at the gene ends were 6 bases for V and 3 bases for J; bases not matched to a gene: 5. The length of the CDR3 is 15 residues.

This clonotype was detected many times. The gene calls are TRBV6-5 and TRBJ2-7; no clear D gene. This CDR3 contains 12 residues. Per germline, CDR1 MNHEY and CDR2 SVGAGI. V shed 10 bases and J shed 2 bases, with 12 bases lying between them. The CDR3 sequence: CATFSSTYEQYF. CDR3 nucleotides: TGTGCCACCTTTTCCTCGACCTACGAGCAGTACTTC.

This rearrangement joins TRBV13 to TRBJ2-3, with no clear D. The CDR3 runs 15 residues. Germline loops: CDR1 PRHDT, CDR2 FYEKMQ (reference sequence). The ends were cut back, 5 bases at V and 2 bases at J, with 14 bases in the middle. The CDR3 region is CASSPPNPSTDTQYF. CDR3 in DNA: TGTGCCAGCAGCCCCCCGAACCCGTCCACAGATACGCAGTATTTT. The variable domain in full, with the rest retrieved from reference TRBV13 and TRBJ2-3, is AAGVIQSPRHLIKEKRETATLKCYPIPRHDTVYWYQQGPGQDPQFLISFYEKMQSDKGSIPDRFSAQQFSDYHSELNMSSLELGDSALYFCASSPPNPSTDTQYFGPGTRLTVL.

This clonotype was seen ten or more times. The chain is built from TRBV10-2 and TRBJ2-1; 9 bases are shared with TRBD2. The trim removed 8 bases at V and 3 bases at J, leaving 5 bases unmatched. In germline, CDR1 is WSHSY, CDR2 SAAADI. CDR3 length equals 14 residues. CDR3 sequence reads: CASLIAGDYNEQFF. CDR3 in DNA: TGCGCCAGCCTTATAGCGGGGGACTACAATGAGCAGTTCTTC.

The rearrangement links TRBV20-1 to TRBJ2-7; no clear D. V dropped 0 bases and J dropped 2 bases, with 11 bases sitting between them. Per the germline V gene, CDR1 is DFQATT and CDR2 is SNEGSKA (reference sequence). The CDR3 length is 14 residues. CDR3 in amino acids: CSARDVRTTYEQYF. The CDR3 DNA follows: TGCAGTGCTAGAGATGTGAGGACCACCTACGAGCAGTACTTC.

Of note for this clonotype: This may stem from a read error, because a much larger clone lies one nucleotide away. V is TRBV10-3 and J is TRBJ1-5, with TRBD1 identical over 8 bases. The CDR3 consists of 17 residues. Germline V lookup: CDR1 ENHRY, CDR2 SYGVKD. The J segment lost 7 bases and the V segment lost 3 bases, leaving 14 bases of the junction unmatched. The CDR3 here is CAISDLRSGGALQPQHF. The CDR3 nucleotides are TGTGCCATCAGTGATCTCCGTTCAGGGGGCGCATTGCAGCCCCAGCATTTT.

The rearrangement joins TRBV11-1 to TRBJ1-2, with D unresolved. The germline V and J ends were trimmed by 1 base and 1 base, with 19 bases remaining between them. From germline, CDR1 is SGHAT and CDR2 FQDESV (reference sequence). The CDR3 is 18 residues long. The CDR3 sequence: CASSLVDLAVNLNYGYTF. In nucleotides, the CDR3 is TGTGCCAGCAGCTTAGTGGATCTTGCGGTCAACCTTAACTATGGCTACACCTTC.

This clonotype appeared many times. The gene calls are TRBV5-1 and TRBJ2-7; D perhaps matches TRBD2 (9 bases). This CDR3 spans 16 amino acids. V gave up 7 bases and J gave up 6 bases, with 26 bases separating them. Germline V gene data show CDR1 as SGHRS and CDR2 as YFSETQ. The CDR3 sequence: CASGAPGGGGASEQYF. Written as DNA, the CDR3 is TGCGCCAGCGGCGCCCCAGGGGGCGGGGGGGCCTCCGAGCAGTACTTC.

The CDR3: CSATDPGFQGYTF. For the CDR3, the DNA is TGCAGTGCTACCGACCCAGGGTTTCAAGGCTACACCTTC. This rearrangement joins TRBV20-1 to TRBJ1-2; tentatively, D is TRBD1 (5 bases). Trimming removed 4 bases at V and 8 bases at J, with 17 bases between. The germline V gene encodes CDR1 DFQATT and CDR2 SNEGSKA (reference sequence). The CDR3 sequence is 13 residues long.

In this sample, this clonotype turned up a few times. J is TRBJ1-2 and V is TRBV12-3 or TRBV12-4; D is unclear. This CDR3 spans 14 amino acids. Between the trimmed V and J ends, which lost 6 bases and 8 bases, there was a span of 19 bases. CDR3 coding DNA: TGTGCCAGCAGGCCACCGGGTCCGACGAGGGGCTACACCTTC. Protein sequence: CASRPPGPTRGYTF.

This clonotype was counted between two and nine times. The chain carries TRBV12-3 or TRBV12-4 and TRBJ1-1; the D is unclear. The CDR3 sequence is 14 residues long. Deletions cut 3 bases from V and 5 bases from J, with 13 bases between. As DNA, the CDR3 is TGTGCCAGCAGTTTTAGGGTCCTCGGGACTGAAGCTTTCTTT. It codes for CASSFRVLGTEAFF.

This clonotype was detected many times. The chain employs TRBV12-3 or TRBV12-4 and TRBJ1-3; D is uncertain. This CDR3 is 14 amino acids long. The V end lost 4 bases, the J end lost 3 bases, and 10 bases lay between the germline ends. CDR3 bases: TGTGCCAGCAGTTGGGGTGGAAGTGGAAACACCATATATTTT. It yields the protein CASSWGGSGNTIYF.

This clonotype came up a few times. The V call is TRBV5-4, the J call TRBJ1-1; no firm D call. The CDR3 extends over 13 amino acids. CDR1 is SGHNT and CDR2 is YYREEE in the germline V gene (reference sequence). V lost 2 bases and J 0 bases, leaving 5 bases between the germline ends. CDR3 in amino acids: CASSFPLNTEAFF. CDR3 nucleotide sequence: TGTGCCAGCAGCTTCCCTTTGAACACTGAAGCTTTCTTT. Full variable domain (rest looked up from reference TRBV5-4 and TRBJ1-1): ETGVTQSPTHLIKTRGQQVTLRCSSQSGHNTVSWYQQALGQGPQFIFQYYREEENGRGNFPPRFSGLQFPNYSSELNVNALELDDSALYLCASSFPLNTEAFFGQGTRLTVV.

In its sample, this clonotype was seen many times. This sequence joins TRBV5-1 and TRBJ1-1; no definite D call. Germline V gene data show CDR1 as SGHRS and CDR2 as YFSETQ. The germline V and J ends were trimmed by 3 bases and 1 base, with 10 bases remaining between them. This CDR3 contains 14 residues. In DNA form, the CDR3 reads TGCGCCAGCAGCTCCTCGGGTGGGAACACTGAAGCTTTCTTT. Translation: CASSSSGGNTEAFF.

This clonotype was recorded at least ten times. This chain links TRBV7-9 with TRBJ1-4, with a weak D call TRBD1 (6 bases). Germline V CDR1 and CDR2: SEHNR, FQNEAQ (reference sequence). The length of the CDR3 is 14 residues. V lost 8 bases, J lost 4 bases, and 14 bases lay in between. The CDR3 nucleotides are TGTGCCAGCTTCAGGACAGACCTTAATGAAAAACTGTTTTTT. Its translation is CASFRTDLNEKLFF.

This clonotype was observed many times. Here the CDR3 reads CASNKGSTNYGYTF. Written as DNA, the CDR3 is TGTGCCAGCAATAAGGGCAGCACTAACTATGGCTACACCTTC. The J gene is TRBJ1-2, the V gene TRBV6-5; D call uncertain. Between the trimmed V and J ends, which lost 7 bases and 0 bases, there was a span of 12 bases. Per germline, CDR1 MNHEY and CDR2 SVGAGI. CDR3 size: 14 residues.

The V and J genes are TRBV4-1 and TRBJ2-5; D is uncertain. Germline CDR1 and CDR2: MGHRA and YSYEKL. The length of the CDR3 is 19 residues. The V end was cut by 0 bases, the J end by 3 bases, with 23 bases between. The CDR3 here is CASSQDNPVARATKETQYF. The CDR3 DNA reads TGCGCCAGCAGCCAAGATAATCCGGTTGCCCGCGCAACCAAAGAGACCCAGTACTTC.

With regard to this clonotype: This may arise from a read error, as a much more abundant clone is one base away. The chain employs TRBV30 and TRBJ2-3; D perhaps matches TRBD2 (5 bases). This CDR3 has 14 residues. Germline loops: CDR1 GTSNPN, CDR2 SVGIG (reference sequence). Here the CDR3 reads CARSDYSYTDTQYF. The CDR3 DNA follows: TGTGCCCGGAGTGACTACTCATACACAGATACGCAGTATTTT.

The gene calls are TRBV6-5 and TRBJ1-2; a weak D match, TRBD1 (5 bases). This CDR3 is built from 15 residues. Trimming left V 0 bases short and J 0 bases short, with 8 bases between. Germline V CDR1 and CDR2: MNHEY, SVGAGI. In DNA, the CDR3 is TGTGCCAGCAGTTACTCTAGGGGAACTAACTATGGCTACACCTTC. It translates to CASSYSRGTNYGYTF.

The chain combines TRBV10-3 with TRBJ2-7; TRBD1 agrees at 7 bases. V was clipped by 2 bases and J by 2 bases; unmatched bases: 6. Per the germline V gene, CDR1 is ENHRY and CDR2 is SYGVKD. The CDR3 is made up of 15 amino acids. In nucleotides, the CDR3 is TGTGCCATCAGTGAGAGAGGGGGCGACGCCTACGAGCAGTACTTC. It yields the protein CAISERGGDAYEQYF.

The gene calls are TRBV7-9 and TRBJ1-5; D gene ambiguous. The CDR3 extends over 13 amino acids. Germline lookup yields CDR1 SEHNR and CDR2 FQNEAQ (reference sequence). V gave up 7 bases and J gave up 5 bases, with 12 bases separating them. CDR3 in amino acids: CASNVWEDQPQHF. CDR3 DNA: TGTGCCAGCAATGTCTGGGAAGATCAGCCCCAGCATTTT.

The chain is built from TRBV19 and TRBJ1-5; D not resolved. The CDR3 has 12 residues. Trimming took 2 bases from V and 5 from J, leaving 4 bases between them. The V gene's germline CDR1 is LNHDA and CDR2 SQIVND (reference sequence). CDR3 region: CASSIRDQPQHF. In DNA, the CDR3 is TGTGCCAGTAGTATAAGGGATCAGCCCCAGCATTTT.

This clonotype was seen ten or more times. The chain has TRBV12-3 or TRBV12-4 and TRBJ1-3; no clear D gene. V was clipped by 4 bases and J by 3 bases, with 7 bases between them. The CDR3 has 13 amino acids. The CDR3: CASSSGRGNTIYF. For the CDR3, the DNA is TGTGCCAGCAGTTCCGGACGTGGAAACACCATATATTTT.

Ten or more counts support this clonotype. This chain uses TRBV9 with TRBJ2-3; D not resolved. The CDR3 covers 13 residues. Germline CDR1 is SGDLS and CDR2 is YYNGEE. Trimming stripped 0 bases from V and 2 bases from J, with 4 bases between. The CDR3: CASSVGYTDTQYF. As DNA, the CDR3 is TGTGCCAGCAGCGTAGGCTACACAGATACGCAGTATTTT.

This clonotype was recorded at least ten times. The chain employs TRBV29-1 and TRBJ2-5, with D perhaps assigned TRBD1 or TRBD2 (5 bases each). Per germline, CDR1 SQVTM and CDR2 ANQGSEA. V was cut by 4 bases and J by 3 bases, with 9 bases left in between. The CDR3 has 12 amino acids. The CDR3 DNA is TGCAGCGTTGGGGACCGAAAAGAGACCCAGTACTTC. It yields the protein CSVGDRKETQYF.

This clonotype turned up a few times. The V gene is TRBV16, the J gene TRBJ1-5, with D unclear. With 2 bases removed from V and 0 bases from J, the gap between germline ends came to 5 bases. CDR1 KGHSY and CDR2 FQNENV come from the germline V gene. The CDR3 covers 14 residues. CDR3 region: CASSQQDSNQPQHF. In DNA form, the CDR3 reads TGTGCCAGCAGCCAACAGGATAGCAATCAGCCCCAGCATTTT.

This clonotype was recorded at least ten times. The chain recombines TRBV5-1 with TRBJ1-3, with D possibly TRBD1 on 6 matching bases. V lost 1 base, J lost 4 bases, and 15 bases lay in between. Germline CDR1 is SGHRS and CDR2 is YFSETQ. The CDR3 totals 16 residues. CDR3 sequence (DNA): TGCGCCAGCAGCTTGAATAACCCCGGGACAGGAAACACCATATATTTT. Translation: CASSLNNPGTGNTIYF.